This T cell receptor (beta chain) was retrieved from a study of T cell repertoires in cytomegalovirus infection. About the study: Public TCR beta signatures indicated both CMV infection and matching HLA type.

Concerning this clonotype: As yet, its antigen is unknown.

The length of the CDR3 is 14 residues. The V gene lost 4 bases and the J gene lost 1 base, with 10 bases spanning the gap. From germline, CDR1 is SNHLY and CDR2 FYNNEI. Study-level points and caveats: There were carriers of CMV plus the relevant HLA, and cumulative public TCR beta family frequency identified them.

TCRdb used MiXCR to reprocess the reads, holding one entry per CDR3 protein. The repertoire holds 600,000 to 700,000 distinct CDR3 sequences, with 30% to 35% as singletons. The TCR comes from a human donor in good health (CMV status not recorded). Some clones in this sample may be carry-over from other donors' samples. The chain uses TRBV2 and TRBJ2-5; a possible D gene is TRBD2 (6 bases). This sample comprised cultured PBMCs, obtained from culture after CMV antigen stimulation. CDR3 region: CASSVERAQETQYF. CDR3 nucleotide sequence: TGTGCCAGCAGTGTTGAGCGGGCCCAAGAGACCCAGTACTTC. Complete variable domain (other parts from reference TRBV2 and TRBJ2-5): EPEVTQTPSHQVTQMGQEVILRCVPISNHLYFYWYRQILGQKVEFLVSFYNNEISEKSEIFDDQFSVERPDGSNFTLKIRSTKLEDSAMYFCASSVERAQETQYFGPGTRLLVL.